Below are 16 T cell receptor beta chains sequenced from a single sample in a study of T cells after yellow fever vaccination. TCRdb re-analysed the 5' RACE reads in MiXCR, keeping a single row per CDR3 protein. The table has 300,000 or so distinct CDR3 sequences, roughly 8.4% seen once. Specimen: PBMCs, collected roughly 47 days after the first yellow fever vaccination. The receptors come from a man younger than 35 who received the YFV17D yellow fever vaccine.

This clonotype was counted a few times. This chain uses TRBV29-1 with TRBJ2-3; no reliable D call. The CDR3 consists of 13 residues. V lost 2 bases, J lost 5 bases, and 11 bases lay in between. Germline V gives CDR1 SQVTM, CDR2 ANQGSEA. CDR3 DNA sequence: TGCAGCGTTGAATCCGCGATTGGAGATACGCAGTATTTT. Translating it yields CSVESAIGDTQYF.

This clonotype occurred a few times. This rearrangement joins TRBV12-3 or TRBV12-4 to TRBJ2-5, with D possibly TRBD1 on 5 matching bases. The CDR3 spans 13 residues. V dropped 5 bases and J dropped 1 base, with 8 bases sitting between them. The CDR3: CASSPRVQETQYF. The CDR3 region has the DNA TGTGCCAGCAGTCCCAGGGTCCAAGAGACCCAGTACTTC.

The chain recombines TRBV5-1 with TRBJ2-2; D is ambiguous. Germline V gene data show CDR1 as SGHRS and CDR2 as YFSETQ. Deletions cut 2 bases from V and 6 bases from J, with 11 bases between. The length of the CDR3 is 14 residues. The CDR3 DNA follows: TGCGCCAGCAGCTTTATAGCTTCCGCCGGGGAGCTGTTTTTT. Protein: CASSFIASAGELFF.

The sample holds a few counts of this clonotype. This sequence joins TRBV4-2 and TRBJ2-5; D uncertain. CDR1 is LGHNA and CDR2 is YNFKEQ in the germline V gene. The CDR3 contains 13 residues. V was trimmed by 1 base and J by 4 bases, leaving 7 bases between them. The CDR3 reads CASSQVKGETQYF. The CDR3 DNA sequence: TGTGCCAGCAGCCAAGTCAAGGGAGAGACCCAGTACTTC.

V and J are TRBV3-1 and TRBJ1-6; 7 bases agree with TRBD1. V was pared by 3 bases and J by 7 bases, with 3 bases of the junction left unmatched. CDR1 and CDR2 from the germline V gene are LGHDT and YNNKEL (reference sequence). The CDR3 is 14 amino acids. The CDR3 spells CASSQSGGNSPLHF. As DNA, the CDR3 is TGTGCCAGCAGCCAGTCAGGGGGGAATTCACCCCTCCACTTT.

This clonotype was picked up one time. A read error may explain this, as a much larger clone is one base away. The conserved final phenylalanine or tryptophan is absent from the CDR3, which likely points to a read error. The CDR3: CASNRDDYGYTS. CDR3 DNA: TGTGCCAGCAACCGGGACGACTATGGCTACACCTCC. This chain uses TRBV2 with TRBJ1-2; possible D gene TRBD1, 5 bases. The germline V gene has CDR1 SNHLY and CDR2 FYNNEI. With 7 bases removed from V and 3 bases from J, the gap between germline ends came to 9 bases. CDR3 length: 12 residues.

This clonotype turned up a few times. The chain combines TRBV7-2 with TRBJ1-5, with D unresolved. Germline V CDR1 and CDR2: SGHTA, FQGNSA. The CDR3 spans 15 residues. V dropped 6 bases and J dropped 2 bases, with 14 bases sitting between them. The CDR3, as DNA: TGTGCCAGCAGTACTAGTTCCTCCCGCAATCAGCCCCAGCATTTT. Amino acid sequence: CASSTSSSRNQPQHF. Drawing the rest from reference TRBV7-2 and TRBJ1-5, the complete variable domain is GAGVSQSPSNKVTEKGKDVELRCDPISGHTALYWYRQSLGQGLEFLIYFQGNSAPDKSGLPSDRFSAERTGGSVSTLTIQRTQQEDSAVYLCASSTSSSRNQPQHFGDGTRLSIL.

The chain is built from TRBV7-2 and TRBJ1-2, with D unclear. V dropped 1 base and J dropped 8 bases, with 11 bases sitting between them. This CDR3 has 13 residues. CDR1 and CDR2 (germline): SGHTA, FQGNSA. In nucleotides, the CDR3 is TGTGCCAGCAGCTTAGTGTCGATTCGCGGCTACACCTTC. Its translation: CASSLVSIRGYTF.

Only one count was recorded for this clonotype. The rearrangement links TRBV20-1 to TRBJ2-3; TRBD2 agrees at 9 bases. CDR3 length: 16 residues. Germline V gene lookup returns CDR1 DFQATT and CDR2 SNEGSKA (reference sequence). V lost 6 bases and J lost 5; bases outside the gene matches: 15. CDR3 amino acids: CSASNLVAGVRDTQYF. Here the CDR3 DNA reads TGCAGTGCCTCGAACCTGGTAGCGGGGGTTAGAGATACGCAGTATTTT.

This chain links TRBV11-2 with TRBJ2-7; D remains unclear. Trimming removed 5 bases at V and 6 bases at J, with 17 bases between. From germline, CDR1 is SGHAT and CDR2 FQNNGV. CDR3 length: 14 amino acids. The CDR3 spells CASSGFLGWGEQYF. The DNA for the CDR3 is TGTGCCAGCAGCGGATTCCTGGGTTGGGGCGAGCAGTACTTC. Full variable domain (remainder filled in from reference TRBV11-2 and TRBJ2-7): EAGVAQSPRYKIIEKRQSVAFWCNPISGHATLYWYQQILGQGPKLLIQFQNNGVVDDSQLPKDRFSAERLKGVDSTLKIQPAKLEDSAVYLCASSGFLGWGEQYFGPGTRLTVT.

This chain connects TRBV28 to TRBJ2-1; 7 bases are shared with TRBD2. V shed 9 bases and J 4 bases; nucleotides not matched to a gene: 9. Germline values: CDR1 MDHEN, CDR2 SYDVKM. The CDR3 extends over 14 amino acids. CDR3 bases: TGTGCCAGTTGGGGGGGGACGTATTACAATGAGCAGTTCTTC. This translates into CASWGGTYYNEQFF.

The genes are TRBV5-1 and TRBJ2-5; 7 bases map to TRBD2. Per the germline V gene, CDR1 is SGHRS and CDR2 is YFSETQ. V trimming: 2 bases; J trimming: 3 bases; junction bases outside the gene matches: 4. The CDR3 spans 14 residues. The CDR3 DNA follows: TGCGCCAGCAGCTTATTTACTAGCGAAGAGACCCAGTACTTC. This sequence encodes CASSLFTSEETQYF.

This clonotype turned up a few times. The genes are TRBV9 and TRBJ2-7; TRBD1 is a possible D gene (7 bases). Between the trimmed V and J ends, which lost 0 bases and 2 bases, there was a span of 9 bases. The CDR3 runs to 14 residues. CDR1 and CDR2 (germline): SGDLS, YYNGEE. CDR3 nucleotide sequence: TGTGCCAGCAGCGTAGGCGGGACAGCCTACGAGCAGTACTTC. It yields the protein CASSVGGTAYEQYF.

This clonotype was observed at least ten times. The J gene is TRBJ2-1, the V gene TRBV12-3 or TRBV12-4; 10 bases line up with TRBD2. The CDR3 sequence is 16 residues long. After removal of 2 bases from V and 7 bases from J, the junction contained 8 bases not matched to a gene. CDR3 sequence (DNA): TGTGCCAGCAGTTTACGAGCGGGGGGGGCGAAAAATGAGCAGTTCTTC. Protein product: CASSLRAGGAKNEQFF.

The chain carries TRBV7-3 and TRBJ1-1; D remains unclear. This CDR3 region has 13 residues. Between the trimmed V and J ends, which lost 5 bases and 5 bases, there was a span of 12 bases. The germline CDR1 and CDR2 sequences are SGHTA and FQGTGA. CDR3: CASSRSGETEAFF. CDR3 DNA: TGTGCCAGCAGCCGATCGGGAGAGACTGAAGCTTTCTTT.

This clonotype was observed a handful of times. This chain uses TRBV12-3 or TRBV12-4 with TRBJ1-2, with D possibly matching TRBD1 (5 bases). The ends were cut back, 0 bases at V and 4 bases at J, with 12 bases in the middle. The length of the CDR3 is 15 residues. CDR3 DNA sequence: TGTGCCAGCAGTTTAGCGCTCGGGGGAGGCTATGGCTACACCTTC. This codes for CASSLALGGGYGYTF.